This record looks at one TCR beta chain sequence and its context. Its specificity is unknown. TCRdb passed the 5' RACE reads through MiXCR, listing each CDR3 protein once. The table has about 330,000 distinct CDR3 sequences, around 6.8% seen once. This entry is derived from a study of T cells after yellow fever vaccination. Study overall: With SMART-Seq v4 Ultra Low Input, the fractions containing low cell numbers were prepared. Regarding the study as a whole: A weaker but faster secondary response was observed, peaking on day 5 versus 15.

V gave up 7 bases and J gave up 0 bases; unmatched junction bases: 5. The CDR3 totals 14 residues. This clonotype was obtained from a man between 18 and 35 years old who received the YFV17D yellow fever vaccine. This rearrangement joins TRBV12-3 or TRBV12-4 to TRBJ1-1; 7 bases align to TRBD1. The sequences come from PBMCs, collected approximately 40 days after the first yellow fever vaccination. DNA of the CDR3: TGTGCCAGCACCAGGGGGACCATGAACACTGAAGCTTTCTTT. Protein sequence: CASTRGTMNTEAFF.